Here is one T cell receptor (beta chain) with its context. Its antigen is undetermined. The data were obtained in a study of blood T cells in healthy people across ages. The wider study: With template switching, about one barcoded beta molecule was captured per two T cells.

A second roughly 6 to 11 cycle PCR used barcoded and J-beta primers. One entry per CDR3 protein, called by TCRdb with MiXCR from the 5' RACE reads. Among about 2 million distinct CDR3 sequences, around half were seen once, and the ten largest hold about 2.1%. The CDR3 loop spans 17 amino acids. CDR1 and CDR2 (germline): LNHNV, YYDKDF (reference sequence). Trimming removed 4 bases at V and 2 bases at J, with 18 bases between. Each sample gave at least 6.5 million isolated PBMCs. General observations from the study: The lack of PBMC sorting stopped any conclusive naive versus antigen-experienced comparison.

The V gene is TRBV15, the J gene TRBJ1-5, with D possibly TRBD1 on 6 matching bases. Sequencing was carried out using blood. The sequence was obtained from a woman between 35 and 50 years old in good health. CDR3 nucleotides: TGTGCCACCAGCACCGCCTCCAGGGGCGCGGGCAATCAGCCCCAGCATTTT. It yields the protein CATSTASRGAGNQPQHF.